This T cell receptor beta chain was recovered during a study of OX40 agonist ivuxolimab in advanced cancers. Study at large: Past anti-PD-1, anti-PD-L1 or anti-CTLA-4 therapy was accepted, and 30% to 50% had received some. A partial response was reached by three patients: one with hepatocellular carcinoma and two with cutaneous melanoma.

Germline assignment: CDR1 SGHTA and CDR2 FQGNSA. With V trimmed by 6 bases and J by 6 bases, 9 bases remained unmatched. This CDR3 comprises 15 residues. Remarks on this clone: Its antigen is undetermined.

Measured with immunoSEQ multiplex PCR; TCRdb has only the in-frame clones, and not every one. The repertoire consists of fewer than 75,000 clones, with 80% to 90% occurring once and the leading ten covering about 3.9%. Study-level findings and limits: The work left the antigen specificity of expanded peripheral T cells undetermined.

This TCR was recovered from an adult with an advanced solid tumor such as melanoma, head and neck, liver or kidney cancer. The sequenced sample was CD4+ or CD8+ T cells sorted from blood, obtained in a trial of the OX40 agonist ivuxolimab. The V and J genes are TRBV7-2 and TRBJ2-7; TRBD1 matches at 12 bases. CDR3 in amino acids: CASRKPGQGAGEQYF. The DNA of the CDR3 is TGTGCCAGCAGGAAACCGGGACAGGGGGCTGGCGAGCAGTACTTC. Full variable domain (missing parts from reference TRBV7-2 and TRBJ2-7): GAGVSQSPSNKVTEKGKDVELRCDPISGHTALYWYRQSLGQGLEFLIYFQGNSAPDKSGLPSDRFSAERTGGSVSTLTIQRTQQEDSAVYLCASRKPGQGAGEQYFGPGTRLTVT.